This TCR beta chain was identified during a study of shared clonotypes between healthy human individuals. A word on this clone: Its antigen is not known.

Adult donors, all healthy and HIV-negative, had no recent acute infections or vaccinations. CD45RA-negative memory and CD45RA+ naive subsets were split from the CD4+ cells. V shed 5 bases and J shed 2 bases, with 10 bases lying between them. This CDR3 is built from 14 residues. From germline, CDR1 is MNHEY and CDR2 SMNVEV (reference sequence). Assay runs were performed at deep level. Only in-frame clones appear in the TCRdb table, and some are missing; sequencing was by immunoSEQ multiplex PCR. The sample yields over a million clones, approximately 96% seen once. Overall study findings and caveats: As a rule, naive subsets had a larger estimated richness than memory subsets.

Sequences were obtained from naive CD4+ T cells sorted from blood. Subset reported: CD45RA+ positively selected. The clonotype was recovered from a man in his thirties or forties in good health. V is TRBV27 and J is TRBJ1-5, with D possibly matching TRBD1 (6 bases). For the CDR3, the DNA is TGTGCCAGCAGTAGGGGGATTGGCAATCAGCCCCAGCATTTT. Amino acids: CASSRGIGNQPQHF.